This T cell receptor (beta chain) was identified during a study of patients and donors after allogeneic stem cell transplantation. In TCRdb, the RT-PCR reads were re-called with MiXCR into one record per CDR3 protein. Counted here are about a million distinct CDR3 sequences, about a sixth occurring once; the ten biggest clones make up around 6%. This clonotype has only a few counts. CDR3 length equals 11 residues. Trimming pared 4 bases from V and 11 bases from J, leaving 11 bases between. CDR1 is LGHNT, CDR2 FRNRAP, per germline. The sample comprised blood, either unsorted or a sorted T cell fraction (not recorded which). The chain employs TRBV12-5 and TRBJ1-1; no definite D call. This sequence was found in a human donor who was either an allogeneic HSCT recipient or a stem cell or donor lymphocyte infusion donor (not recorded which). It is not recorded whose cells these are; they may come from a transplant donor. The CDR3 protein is CASGSGLRAFF. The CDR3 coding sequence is TGTGCTAGTGGTTCGGGTCTCCGGGCTTTCTTT.